Following are 30 T cell receptor beta chains from one sample sequenced in a study of blood T cells in healthy people across ages. Primed by a sample-barcoded 5' primer and a J-beta primer mix, a second PCR proceeded for roughly 6 to 12 cycles. TCRdb ran MiXCR on the 5' RACE reads and lists one entry per CDR3 protein. This sample has approximately 960,000 distinct CDR3 sequences, with roughly 29% found just once. This same sample was also taken into another study, of T cells of mothers and their children.

What was sequenced was blood. The receptors stem from a woman aged 40 to 50 in good health.

The genes are TRBV7-9 and TRBJ2-2; 11 positions match TRBD2. The germline V gene has CDR1 SEHNR and CDR2 FQNEAQ (reference sequence). The length of the CDR3 is 15 residues. V was clipped by 5 bases and J by 5 bases; unmatched bases: 4. CDR3: CASSTTSGETGELFF. CDR3 bases: TGTGCCAGCAGCACGACTAGCGGGGAGACCGGGGAGCTGTTTTTT.

V usage is TRBV7-6 and J usage is TRBJ2-4; D gene ambiguous. The V end was cut by 2 bases, the J end by 13 bases, with 21 bases between. The germline V gene encodes CDR1 SGHVS and CDR2 FNYEAQ. This CDR3 region has 15 residues. The CDR3 nucleotides are TGTGCCAGCAGCTTAACGGAATCGACCTACAATGAGCAGTACTTC. Protein: CASSLTESTYNEQYF.

This clonotype has a count of ten or more. The chain joins TRBV6-5 to TRBJ2-5; D might be TRBD2 (6 bases). The CDR3 consists of 14 residues. Deletions cut 7 bases from V and 5 bases from J, with 17 bases between. In germline, CDR1 is MNHEY, CDR2 SVGAGI. The CDR3 spells CASMILAFSETQYF. Here the CDR3 DNA reads TGTGCCAGCATGATACTAGCTTTTTCTGAGACCCAGTACTTC.

This clonotype was detected only a few times. The V call is TRBV5-1, the J call TRBJ2-1; 10 bases fit TRBD2. Germline CDR1 reads SGHRS; CDR2 reads YFSETQ. The CDR3 consists of 15 residues. The trim removed 1 base at V and 9 bases at J, leaving 7 bases unmatched. The CDR3 DNA sequence: TGCGCCAGCAGCTTGCAGCGGGGGGGCCGCGGTGAGCAGTTCTTC. This gives the protein CASSLQRGGRGEQFF.

This clonotype was seen a handful of times. The chain joins TRBV28 to TRBJ2-3; 7 bases line up with TRBD2. CDR3 length equals 15 residues. Germline assignment: CDR1 MDHEN and CDR2 SYDVKM. Trimming removed 6 bases from V and 2 bases from J; junction bases left unmatched: 8. The DNA for the CDR3 is TGTGCCAGCAGGAAAGCGGGGCTTAACACAGATACGCAGTATTTT. It yields the protein CASRKAGLNTDTQYF.

This clonotype appeared a few times. V gene TRBV9 combines with J gene TRBJ1-5, with D perhaps TRBD1 (6 bases). V lost 3 bases to trimming and J lost 6 bases, with 13 bases between them. The CDR3 has 14 residues. The germline V gene has CDR1 SGDLS and CDR2 YYNGEE. CDR3 nucleotide sequence: TGTGCCAGCAGCGATGGGGGGCCTGGTCAGCCCCAGCATTTT. It is translated as CASSDGGPGQPQHF.

The chain joins TRBV7-2 to TRBJ2-3; 9 nucleotides line up with TRBD2. The trim removed 4 bases at V and 5 bases at J, leaving 7 bases unmatched. The CDR3 totals 15 residues. Germline values: CDR1 SGHTA, CDR2 FQGNSA. The CDR3 region has the DNA TGTGCCAGCAGCTGGGGGCGGGGGGGGATAGATACGCAGTATTTT. As protein: CASSWGRGGIDTQYF.

This clonotype is a singleton in its sample. The CDR3 DNA is TGTGCCAGCAGTGAAGCGCCCGGGTACGGGGACAATGAGCAGTACTTC. Encoded protein: CASSEAPGYGDNEQYF. The chain has TRBV6-1 and TRBJ2-1, with TRBD1 as a possible D gene (6 bases). The J call may be mistaken, given a closer DNA end match to TRBJ2-7. CDR1 and CDR2 from the germline V gene are MNHNS and SASEGT. The CDR3 is 16 amino acids.

This clonotype was detected only a few times. The J gene is TRBJ1-2, the V gene TRBV20-1; D uncertain. The CDR3 runs 13 residues. Between the trimmed V and J ends, which lost 5 bases and 0 bases, there was a span of 10 bases. Germline V gene sequence: CDR1 DFQATT, CDR2 SNEGSKA (reference sequence). The CDR3, as DNA: TGCAGTGCTTCCGAAACAGCTAACTATGGCTACACCTTC. It yields the protein CSASETANYGYTF.

This clonotype was picked up one time. V and J are TRBV7-2 and TRBJ1-1; no clear D gene. The length of the CDR3 is 17 residues. Germline V gives CDR1 SGHTA, CDR2 FQGNSA. V was shortened by 4 bases and J by 4 bases, with 22 bases between the two germline ends. Here the CDR3 DNA reads TGTGCCAGCAGCTCAACCCTGACCCGAGTAGTAGGCACTGAAGCTTTCTTT. It yields the protein CASSSTLTRVVGTEAFF.

Of note for this clonotype: Its ends do not fully match the called genes, so a read error is possible. V usage is TRBV7-7 and J usage is TRBJ2-5; D is unclear. Germline V gene sequence: CDR1 SSHAT, CDR2 FNYEAQ (reference sequence). The CDR3 is 14 amino acids. The CDR3 DNA sequence: TGTGCTAGCAGCTTAGTAGTAGGGTCGGAGACCCAGTACTTC. This sequence encodes CASSLVVGSETQYF.

V and J are TRBV15 and TRBJ2-1, with TRBD2 matching 10 bases. The CDR3 has 17 residues. Unmatched junction bases numbered 8, after V lost 1 base and J lost 5 bases. The germline gives CDR1 LNHNV, CDR2 YYDKDF (reference sequence). As DNA, the CDR3 is TGTGCCACCAGCAGAGCCAGCGGGGGGGCTCTCCACAATGAGCAGTTCTTC. Translated, it gives CATSRASGGALHNEQFF.

This clonotype was seen repeatedly, ten times or more. The chain uses TRBV28 and TRBJ1-2; perhaps TRBD1 as D (5 bases). There are 13 residues in the CDR3. Trimming pared 1 base from V and 4 bases from J, leaving 7 bases between. Germline V gene data show CDR1 as MDHEN and CDR2 as SYDVKM. The CDR3 sequence: CASSLLTGYGYTF. DNA for the CDR3: TGTGCCAGCAGTTTATTAACAGGCTATGGCTACACCTTC.

This CDR3 reads CASSYSANLQETQYF. The CDR3 coding sequence is TGTGCCAGCAGTTACTCGGCTAACCTTCAAGAGACCCAGTACTTC. The V gene is TRBV6-5, the J gene TRBJ2-5; no reliable D call. V was pared by 0 bases and J by 2 bases, with 10 bases between. CDR1 and CDR2 (germline): MNHEY, SVGAGI. CDR3 length: 15 amino acids.

J is TRBJ2-5 and V is TRBV3-1; maybe TRBD2 (5 bases). Germline CDR1 LGHDT, CDR2 YNNKEL (reference sequence). CDR3 length: 17 amino acids. V was trimmed by 1 base and J by 5 bases, leaving 20 bases between them. CDR3 DNA: TGTGCCAGCAGCCAAGCACTCAGCGGCGCGAGATGGGAGACCCAGTACTTC. Translated, it gives CASSQALSGARWETQYF.

V usage is TRBV20-1 and J usage is TRBJ2-3, with D possibly being TRBD2 (5 bases). V lost 6 bases and J 1 base, leaving 14 bases between the germline ends. This CDR3 is 14 amino acids long. Germline values: CDR1 DFQATT, CDR2 SNEGSKA (reference sequence). The chain's CDR3 is CSASGDGGTDTQYF. In nucleotides, the CDR3 is TGCAGTGCGAGCGGCGACGGAGGCACAGATACGCAGTATTTT.

This clonotype was recorded many times. The chain recombines TRBV20-1 with TRBJ2-3; 7 bases match TRBD1. The CDR3 runs to 16 residues. V was clipped by 3 bases and J by 5 bases; unmatched bases: 14. Germline values: CDR1 DFQATT, CDR2 SNEGSKA (reference sequence). The CDR3 reads CSASFIRQGSGDTQYF. Here the CDR3 DNA reads TGCAGTGCTAGCTTCATAAGACAGGGTTCCGGAGATACGCAGTATTTT.

The table lists this clonotype with a few counts. The V call is TRBV3-1, the J call TRBJ2-3; D is unclear. Germline CDR1 reads LGHDT; CDR2 reads YNNKEL (reference sequence). The CDR3 runs to 13 residues. Trimming took off 3 bases at V and 4 bases at J, with 8 bases between the two ends. CDR3 bases: TGTGCCAGCAGCCATAACAAAGCAGATACGCAGTATTTT. The encoded protein is CASSHNKADTQYF.

This clonotype was seen many times. The junction does not match germline at one end; this may be a read error. CDR3: CASSYRTSHEQYF. Written as DNA, the CDR3 is TGTGCCAGCAGTTACAGGACCTCCCACGAGCAGTACTTC. This rearrangement joins TRBV27 to TRBJ2-7; tentative D call: TRBD1 (5 bases). This CDR3 contains 13 residues. Per germline, CDR1 MNHEY and CDR2 SMNVEV (reference sequence).

V and J are TRBV7-9 and TRBJ1-1; perhaps TRBD1 as D (5 bases). This CDR3 is 11 amino acids long. The germline V and J ends were trimmed by 3 bases and 8 bases, with 7 bases remaining between them. Germline CDR1 and CDR2: SEHNR and FQNEAQ (reference sequence). Written as DNA, the CDR3 is TGTGCCAGCAGCTTTTCAGGGGAAGCTTTCTTT. As protein: CASSFSGEAFF.

The V and J genes are TRBV6-2 or TRBV6-3 and TRBJ1-6; D unclear. The V and J ends lost 0 bases and 13 bases respectively, with 7 bases between them. The germline gives CDR1 MNHEY, CDR2 SVGEGT. The CDR3 length is 12 residues. This CDR3 reads CASSYSRAPLHF. As DNA, the CDR3 is TGTGCCAGCAGTTACTCAAGGGCGCCCCTCCACTTT.

CDR3 sequence: CSARDGVGVAGANVLTF. The CDR3 DNA reads as TGCAGTGCTAGAGATGGGGTAGGGGTCGCTGGGGCCAACGTCCTGACTTTC. This chain uses TRBV20-1 with TRBJ2-6; D is possibly TRBD1 (5 bases). Per the germline V gene, CDR1 is DFQATT and CDR2 is SNEGSKA (reference sequence). Trimming stripped 0 bases from V and 2 bases from J, with 14 bases between. This CDR3 has 17 amino acids.

Many counts were recorded for this clonotype. The chain employs TRBV2 and TRBJ2-5, with 7 nucleotides matching TRBD2. The length of the CDR3 is 15 residues. V shed 7 bases, J shed 4 bases, and the junction held 12 bases outside the gene matches. Germline V lookup: CDR1 SNHLY, CDR2 FYNNEI. The CDR3, as DNA: TGTGCCAGCACCCCTTTGGGCGGGGGAGGAGAGACCCAGTACTTC. It encodes CASTPLGGGGETQYF.

In DNA, the CDR3 is TGTGCCAGCAGCTTAACCGGAGGGCAGGGGTCCTACGAGCAGTACTTC. It yields the protein CASSLTGGQGSYEQYF. The chain links TRBV7-6 to TRBJ2-7; D possibly uses TRBD1 or TRBD2 (6 bases each). V gave up 2 bases and J gave up 1 base, with 15 bases separating them. The germline gives CDR1 SGHVS, CDR2 FNYEAQ. The CDR3 is made up of 16 amino acids.

The chain combines TRBV18 with TRBJ2-7; weak D call: TRBD1 (5 bases). The germline V gene encodes CDR1 KGHSH and CDR2 LQKENI. V was pared by 8 bases and J by 2 bases, with 13 bases between. The length of the CDR3 is 13 residues. The DNA for the CDR3 is TGTGCCAGCAAAGAGACAGTTACCTACGAGCAGTACTTC. Translation: CASKETVTYEQYF.

This clonotype was detected only a few times. A much larger clone differs from this one at a single base, so this may be a read error. The chain uses TRBV7-9 and TRBJ2-1; TRBD1 matches 8 bases. CDR1 and CDR2 (germline): SEHNR, FQNEAQ (reference sequence). The CDR3 extends over 15 amino acids. CDR3 nucleotides: TGTGCCAGCAGCGGACAGGGATACCCATACAATGAGCGGTTCTTC. It yields the protein CASSGQGYPYNERFF.

This clonotype was observed many times. The chain combines TRBV7-3 with TRBJ2-1; 11 bases agree with TRBD1. The CDR3 consists of 15 residues. The J segment lost 8 bases and the V segment lost 5 bases, leaving 8 bases of the junction unmatched. In germline, CDR1 is SGHTA, CDR2 FQGTGA. Written as DNA, the CDR3 is TGTGCCAGCAGCCTCGCCGGGACAGGGGGGTATGAGCAGTTCTTC. Translating it yields CASSLAGTGGYEQFF.

The V gene is TRBV5-1, the J gene TRBJ2-1, with TRBD1 matching 9 bases. Germline loops: CDR1 SGHRS, CDR2 YFSETQ. This CDR3 has 13 residues. V lost 3 bases and J lost 10; bases outside the gene matches: 5. The CDR3, as DNA: TGCGCCAGCAGCTGGACAGGGGAGGGAGAGCAGTTCTTC. Translated, it gives CASSWTGEGEQFF.

This clonotype was recorded many times. This CDR3 reads CSARDLAGTFNQPQHF. The CDR3 coding sequence is TGCAGTGCTAGAGATCTAGCAGGGACTTTTAATCAGCCCCAGCATTTT. The gene calls are TRBV20-1 and TRBJ1-5; D perhaps matches TRBD1 (5 bases). Germline loops: CDR1 DFQATT, CDR2 SNEGSKA (reference sequence). The CDR3 contains 16 residues. Trimming removed 0 bases from V and 4 bases from J, with 16 bases in between.

The genes are TRBV5-1 and TRBJ2-7; D gene uncertain. The CDR3 extends over 15 amino acids. The germline CDR1 and CDR2 sequences are SGHRS and YFSETQ. Trimming shortened V by 2 bases and J by 6 bases, and 18 bases separated the two germline ends. This CDR3 is CASSFFDTLGGEQYF. In DNA, the CDR3 is TGCGCCAGCAGCTTTTTTGACACCCTGGGCGGCGAGCAGTACTTC.